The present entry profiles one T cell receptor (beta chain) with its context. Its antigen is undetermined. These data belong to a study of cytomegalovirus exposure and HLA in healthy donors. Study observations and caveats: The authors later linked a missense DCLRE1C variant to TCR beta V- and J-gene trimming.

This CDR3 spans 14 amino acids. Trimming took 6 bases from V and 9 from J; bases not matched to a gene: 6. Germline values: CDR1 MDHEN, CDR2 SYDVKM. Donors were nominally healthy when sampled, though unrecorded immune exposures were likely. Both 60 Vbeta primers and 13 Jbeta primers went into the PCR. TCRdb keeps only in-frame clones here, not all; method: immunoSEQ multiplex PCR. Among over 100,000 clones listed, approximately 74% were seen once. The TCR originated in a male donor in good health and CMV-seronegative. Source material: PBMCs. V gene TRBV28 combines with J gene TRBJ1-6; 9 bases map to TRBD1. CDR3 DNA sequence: TGTGCCAGCAGAGAACAGGGGGCAGGTTCACCCCTCCACTTT. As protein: CASREQGAGSPLHF.